This is a list of T cell receptor beta chains from one sample in a study of T cells expressing NK-cell markers. TCRdb reprocessed the 5' RACE reads and keeps a single row for each CDR3 protein, giving no DNA. The sample holds approximately 150,000 distinct CDR3 sequences. Source material: blood T cells: a sorted CD56 or NKG2C T cell subset, CD4+ or CD8+ T cells, or bulk PBMC T cells (not recorded which). The receptors stem from a young man in good health. CDR3s include the opening cysteine and the closing phenylalanine or tryptophan.

13 TRBJ2-3 TRBV6-2/TRBV6-3 CASSSDYSDTQYF
16 TRBJ2-3 TRBV24-1 CATSDRTTGSADTQYF
18 TRBJ2-3 TRBV12-3/TRBV12-4 CASSPTLEEGARIDTQYF
15 TRBJ2-3 TRBV9 CASSVASLWADTQYF
14 TRBJ2-3 TRBV12-3/TRBV12-4 CASSLAQLADTQYF
21 TRBJ2-2 TRBV6-2/TRBV6-3 CASSPINSGTKKHTNTGELFF
16 TRBJ2-3 TRBV12-3/TRBV12-4 CASTELAGGTTDTQYF
16 TRBJ2-1 TRBV4-3 CASSQGLAGVRNEQFF
16 TRBJ1-1 TRBV7-9 CASSSTGTDERTEAFF
15 TRBJ2-7 TRBV7-8 CASSLGRAGVREQYF
15 TRBJ2-7 TRBV7-8 CASTPSPSPFYEQYF
15 TRBJ1-1 TRBV5-1 CASLLEPRMNTEAFF
16 TRBJ2-1 TRBV20-1 CSAPRQLAAAYNEQFF
15 TRBJ2-2 TRBV7-9 CASSSDRANTGELFF
16 TRBJ2-7 TRBV7-2 CASSPRGGTGSFEQYF
14 TRBJ2-3 TRBV28 CASSWGRAADTQYF
16 TRBJ2-1 TRBV28 CASSFPGTSGRNEQFF
19 TRBJ2-1 TRBV13 CASSSAGLAGEASYNEQFF
13 TRBJ1-1 TRBV19 CASQGSPYSEAFF
15 TRBJ1-1 TRBV27 CASSLAGAGNTEAFF
16 TRBJ2-5 TRBV7-2 CASSLAKQAVGETQYF
13 TRBJ1-5 TRBV24-1 CATSDSNNQPQHF
16 TRBJ1-4 TRBV6-2/TRBV6-3 CASSFYASPTNEKLFF
14 TRBJ2-1 TRBV24-1 CATSESNRGPEQFF
13 TRBJ1-1 TRBV30 CAWSDRAYTEAFF
14 TRBJ2-1 TRBV7-2 CASSLTVFYNEQFF
14 TRBJ2-1 TRBV5-1 CASSLPDRGHEQFF
15 TRBJ2-7 TRBV27 CASSTQVGESYEQYF
15 TRBJ2-4 TRBV7-2 CASSSLQTAKNIQYF
15 TRBJ1-2 TRBV5-6 CASSGGVGVLYGYTF